Following are 29 T cell receptor beta chains from one sample sequenced in a study of graft-versus-host responses after intestinal transplantation. Libraries were prepared by immunoSEQ multiplex PCR; TCRdb keeps only in-frame clonotypes and omits some of them. This table has about 35,000 clones, 93% appearing once. The antigens of these receptors remain unknown. Sequences were derived from unstimulated CD8+ T cells sorted from spleen or lymph node cells, sampled before transplant. The receptors were gathered from a human donor who was the organ donor for an intestinal transplant.

The CDR3 coding sequence is TGCGCCAGCAGCCTTGGAACGAGGGATACGCAGTATTTT. Its protein product is CASSLGTRDTQYF. V and J are TRBV4-3 and TRBJ2-3, with D unresolved. Trimming removed 4 bases from V and 6 bases from J, with 11 bases in between. The germline V gene encodes CDR1 LGHNA and CDR2 YSLEER. There are 13 residues in the CDR3.

The genes are TRBV6-5 and TRBJ2-7; D unresolved. V lost 5 bases and J 2 bases, leaving 13 bases between the germline ends. The CDR3 consists of 14 residues. Germline V CDR1 and CDR2: MNHEY, SVGAGI. This chain's CDR3 is CASSHQGPPYEQYF. The CDR3 DNA follows: TGTGCCAGCAGTCACCAAGGACCCCCCTACGAGCAGTACTTC.

The chain is built from TRBV5-1 and TRBJ2-1, with D perhaps TRBD1 (6 bases). From germline, CDR1 is SGHRS and CDR2 YFSETQ. The CDR3 loop spans 13 amino acids. The germline V and J ends were trimmed by 1 base and 4 bases, with 6 bases remaining between them. The CDR3 protein is CASSLTGYNEQFF. CDR3 coding DNA: TGCGCCAGCAGCTTGACAGGGTACAATGAGCAGTTCTTC. Full variable domain (rest looked up from reference TRBV5-1 and TRBJ2-1): KAGVTQTPRYLIKTRGQQVTLSCSPISGHRSVSWYQQTPGQGLQFLFEYFSETQRNKGNFPGRFSGRQFSNSRSEMNVSTLELGDSALYLCASSLTGYNEQFFGPGTRLTVL.

The chain has TRBV29-1 and TRBJ2-1, with 8 bases aligning to TRBD2. The CDR3 extends over 16 amino acids. CDR1 and CDR2 (germline): SQVTM, ANQGSEA. V lost 5 bases to trimming and J lost 4 bases; unmatched junction nucleotides: 13. The CDR3 protein is CSVSESGSPIYNEQFF. CDR3 DNA: TGCAGCGTTTCTGAGAGCGGGAGCCCGATATACAATGAGCAGTTCTTC.

The chain carries TRBV19 and TRBJ2-2; D may be TRBD1 (6 bases). V was cut by 5 bases and J by 5 bases, with 15 bases left in between. CDR3 size: 15 residues. The germline V gene has CDR1 LNHDA and CDR2 SQIVND (reference sequence). The CDR3 loop is CASSPHTGITGELFF. The CDR3 DNA reads as TGTGCCAGTAGTCCGCACACAGGGATTACCGGGGAGCTGTTTTTT.

This chain uses TRBV28 with TRBJ2-7, with TRBD1 identical over 10 bases. The trim removed 4 bases at V and 3 bases at J, leaving 6 bases unmatched. The CDR3 spans 15 residues. CDR1 and CDR2 from the germline V gene are MDHEN and SYDVKM. CDR3 coding DNA: TGTGCCAGCAGTTCCAGACAGGGGGCACTCTACGAGCAGTACTTC. Amino acid sequence: CASSSRQGALYEQYF.

The gene calls are TRBV27 and TRBJ2-2; unclear D gene. This CDR3 is built from 16 residues. Trimming cost V 5 bases and J 6 bases, with 19 bases left between them. Germline V CDR1 and CDR2: MNHEY, SMNVEV (reference sequence). This CDR3 reads CASSLTRIPSAGELFF. The CDR3 DNA sequence: TGTGCCAGCAGTCTCACACGAATCCCAAGCGCCGGGGAGCTGTTTTTT.

This rearrangement joins TRBV28 to TRBJ2-7; tentative D call: TRBD2 (6 bases). In germline, CDR1 is MDHEN, CDR2 SYDVKM. The CDR3 is made up of 14 amino acids. Trimming took 3 bases from V and 3 from J, leaving 12 bases between them. The CDR3 sequence is CASSFVSSGYEQYF. Written as DNA, the CDR3 is TGTGCCAGCAGTTTCGTGAGTAGCGGCTACGAGCAGTACTTC.

CDR3 nucleotide sequence: TGTGCCAGCAGCCCCCCGGGACTAGCGGATTACGAGCAGTACTTC. Amino acid sequence: CASSPPGLADYEQYF. The rearrangement links TRBV11-2 to TRBJ2-7; TRBD2 aligns across 11 bases. CDR1 and CDR2 from the germline V gene are SGHAT and FQNNGV. The CDR3 extends over 15 amino acids. Unmatched junction bases numbered 7, after V lost 5 bases and J lost 4 bases.

This rearrangement joins TRBV7-9 to TRBJ1-1; D uncertain. The ends were cut back, 1 base at V and 3 bases at J, with 9 bases in the middle. Germline assignment: CDR1 SEHNR and CDR2 FQNEAQ (reference sequence). The CDR3 sequence is 14 residues long. The CDR3 nucleotides read TGTGCCAGCAGCTTAGACTCCTGGGACACTGAAGCTTTCTTT. This encodes CASSLDSWDTEAFF.

The genes are TRBV19 and TRBJ2-1; TRBD2 might be the D (6 bases). CDR1 is LNHDA and CDR2 is SQIVND in the germline V gene (reference sequence). V lost 5 bases to trimming and J lost 12 bases, with 20 bases between them. The length of the CDR3 is 14 residues. In DNA, the CDR3 is TGTGCCAGTAGTCACCCGGGAGAAGGTGATGGGCAGTTCTTC. It encodes CASSHPGEGDGQFF. Supplemented by reference TRBV19 and TRBJ2-1, the full variable domain reads DGGITQSPKYLFRKEGQNVTLSCEQNLNHDAMYWYRQDPGQGLRLIYYSQIVNDFQKGDIAEGYSVSREKKESFPLTVTSAQKNPTAFYLCASSHPGEGDGQFFGPGTRLTVL.

The CDR3 here is CASSPEGFGYNEQFF. The DNA of the CDR3 is TGTGCCAGCAGCCCCGAGGGGTTTGGGTACAATGAGCAGTTCTTC. The chain couples TRBV7-9 to TRBJ2-1; perhaps D is TRBD1 or TRBD2 (5 bases each). The CDR3 covers 15 residues. Trimming removed 5 bases from V and 4 bases from J, with 15 bases in between. From germline, CDR1 is SEHNR and CDR2 FQNEAQ (reference sequence).

V is TRBV27 and J is TRBJ2-1; TRBD2 aligns across 8 bases. The CDR3 covers 15 residues. The germline CDR1 and CDR2 sequences are MNHEY and SMNVEV (reference sequence). The junction had 8 bases not matched to a gene; V was cut back by 1 base and J by 9 bases. CDR3 in amino acids: CASSLFSGLAVEQFF. The CDR3 nucleotides are TGTGCCAGCAGTTTATTTTCCGGACTAGCAGTTGAGCAGTTCTTC.

The chain recombines TRBV13 with TRBJ2-1; D is uncertain. V gave up 1 base and J gave up 0 bases, with 7 bases separating them. The germline V gene has CDR1 PRHDT and CDR2 FYEKMQ (reference sequence). CDR3 size: 15 residues. CDR3 residues: CASSLESVSYNEQFF. In DNA, the CDR3 is TGTGCCAGCAGCTTAGAGTCAGTCTCCTACAATGAGCAGTTCTTC. The whole variable domain, filled in from reference TRBV13 and TRBJ2-1, reads AAGVIQSPRHLIKEKRETATLKCYPIPRHDTVYWYQQGPGQDPQFLISFYEKMQSDKGSIPDRFSAQQFSDYHSELNMSSLELGDSALYFCASSLESVSYNEQFFGPGTRLTVL.

V usage is TRBV13 and J usage is TRBJ1-5, with D unclear. Per germline, CDR1 PRHDT and CDR2 FYEKMQ (reference sequence). Deletions cut 0 bases from V and 7 bases from J, with 4 bases between. The CDR3 contains 12 residues. The CDR3 here is CASSLGLQPQHF. Here the CDR3 DNA reads TGTGCCAGCAGCTTAGGCCTCCAGCCCCAGCATTTT.

The CDR3 reads CASSEGSVTEAFF. The CDR3 DNA sequence: TGTGCCAGCAGTGAAGGGTCTGTGACTGAAGCTTTCTTT. The chain recombines TRBV6-5 with TRBJ1-1; D ambiguous. The CDR3 consists of 13 residues. Germline V gene lookup returns CDR1 MNHEY and CDR2 SVGAGI. V was shortened by 5 bases and J by 5 bases, with 12 bases between the two germline ends.

The chain joins TRBV11-3 to TRBJ2-7; D might be TRBD1 or TRBD2, each matching 6 bases. CDR3 length: 15 residues. The V gene lost 5 bases and the J gene lost 2 bases, with 16 bases spanning the gap. Germline loops: CDR1 SGHNT, CDR2 YENEEA. The CDR3 coding sequence is TGTGCCAGCAGCCAGAAGGGGGGCGTCCCCTACGAGCAGTACTTC. This sequence encodes CASSQKGGVPYEQYF.

J is TRBJ2-2 and V is TRBV6-5; D not certain. There are 14 residues in the CDR3. Germline V gives CDR1 MNHEY, CDR2 SVGAGI. The V and J ends lost 2 bases and 4 bases respectively, with 8 bases between them. The CDR3 region is CASSYARGTGELFF. The CDR3 DNA sequence: TGTGCCAGCAGTTACGCAAGAGGCACCGGGGAGCTGTTTTTT.

This chain joins TRBV2 and TRBJ2-3; 7 bases match TRBD2. V was pared by 1 base and J by 5 bases, with 12 bases of the junction left unmatched. Germline values: CDR1 SNHLY, CDR2 FYNNEI. The CDR3 spans 17 residues. The CDR3 bases are TGTGCCAGCAGTGAAGAAGGATGGCGGGAGATTGTAGATACGCAGTATTTT. It specifies CASSEEGWREIVDTQYF.

The J gene is TRBJ2-1, the V gene TRBV13, with a tentative D call TRBD1 (6 bases). CDR3 size: 13 residues. Trimming removed 6 bases at V and 9 bases at J, with 15 bases between. Germline V gene data show CDR1 as PRHDT and CDR2 as FYEKMQ (reference sequence). The CDR3 DNA is TGTGCCAGCAGTTCCACAGGGTATCCTGAGCAGTTCTTC. This codes for CASSSTGYPEQFF. Combining the CDR3 with reference TRBV13 and TRBJ2-1 gives the whole variable domain AAGVIQSPRHLIKEKRETATLKCYPIPRHDTVYWYQQGPGQDPQFLISFYEKMQSDKGSIPDRFSAQQFSDYHSELNMSSLELGDSALYFCASSSTGYPEQFFGPGTRLTVL.

V is TRBV28 and J is TRBJ2-1; 7 bases are shared with TRBD2. Germline loops: CDR1 MDHEN, CDR2 SYDVKM. The V gene end was trimmed by 2 bases and the J gene end by 8 bases; junction bases not matched to a gene: 12. CDR3 length equals 16 residues. CDR3: CASSLHRTRRGDEQFF. The CDR3 region has the DNA TGTGCCAGCAGTTTACACCGGACTAGGCGAGGAGATGAGCAGTTCTTC.

The chain has TRBV27 and TRBJ2-6; D gene ambiguous. Germline CDR1 MNHEY, CDR2 SMNVEV (reference sequence). V shed 3 bases and J shed 1 base, with 16 bases lying between them. This CDR3 spans 18 amino acids. CDR3 loop: CASSFIGALGSGANVLTF. The CDR3, as DNA: TGTGCCAGCAGTTTTATCGGCGCCTTGGGTTCTGGGGCCAACGTCCTGACTTTC.

The chain is built from TRBV6-9 and TRBJ2-7; D is undetermined. V was trimmed by 10 bases and J by 4 bases, leaving 11 bases between them. There are 11 residues in the CDR3. Germline values: CDR1 MNHGY, CDR2 SVAAGI. CDR3 in DNA: TGTGCCACGGGCTACCCTTACGAGCAGTACTTC. This sequence encodes CATGYPYEQYF.

This clone was observed a single time. J is TRBJ2-4 and V is TRBV9; tentatively, D is TRBD1 or TRBD2 (6 bases each). The CDR3 totals 16 residues. Germline V CDR1 and CDR2: SGDLS, YYNGEE. V lost 3 bases and J lost 3, with 16 bases in between. Here the CDR3 reads CASSAHGGLFKNIQYF. For the CDR3, the DNA is TGTGCCAGCAGCGCCCATGGGGGGCTCTTCAAAAACATTCAGTACTTC.

V usage is TRBV27 and J usage is TRBJ1-1, with 8 bases identical to TRBD1. The CDR3 sequence is 14 residues long. The trim removed 5 bases at V and 0 bases at J, leaving 2 bases unmatched. The V gene's germline CDR1 is MNHEY and CDR2 SMNVEV (reference sequence). In nucleotides, the CDR3 is TGTGCCAGCAGTACGGGACAGGTGAACACTGAAGCTTTCTTT. Amino acids: CASSTGQVNTEAFF.

J is TRBJ1-3 and V is TRBV9, with D possibly TRBD1 on 5 matching bases. This CDR3 is 16 amino acids long. With 0 bases removed from V and 0 bases from J, the gap between germline ends came to 10 bases. The germline V gene encodes CDR1 SGDLS and CDR2 YYNGEE. CDR3 nucleotide sequence: TGTGCCAGCAGCGTAGCCGACAGTCACTCTGGAAACACCATATATTTT. Translating it yields CASSVADSHSGNTIYF. Filled out from reference TRBV9 and TRBJ1-3, the complete variable domain reads DSGVTQTPKHLITATGQRVTLRCSPRSGDLSVYWYQQSLDQGLQFLIQYYNGEERAKGNILERFSAQQFPDLHSELNLSSLELGDSALYFCASSVADSHSGNTIYFGEGSWLTVV.

The gene calls are TRBV28 and TRBJ2-7, with TRBD1 matching over 8 bases. V trimming: 7 bases; J trimming: 3 bases; junction bases outside the gene matches: 11. The CDR3 runs 15 residues. Germline V lookup: CDR1 MDHEN, CDR2 SYDVKM. CDR3 protein: CASKSWGDRGYEQYF. The CDR3 bases are TGTGCCAGCAAATCGTGGGGCGACAGGGGCTACGAGCAGTACTTC.

The chain uses TRBV28 and TRBJ1-1; no reliable D call. V shed 3 bases and J shed 2 bases, with 4 bases lying between them. Germline values: CDR1 MDHEN, CDR2 SYDVKM. The CDR3 contains 12 residues. The CDR3, as DNA: TGTGCCAGCAGTTTTCGAAACACTGAAGCTTTCTTT. Protein: CASSFRNTEAFF.

CDR3 bases: TGTGCCAGCAGTTGTGTCGACTTCCACTACAATGAGCAGTTCTTC. Encoded protein: CASSCVDFHYNEQFF. V and J are TRBV28 and TRBJ2-1, with D unresolved. Germline V gene lookup returns CDR1 MDHEN and CDR2 SYDVKM. The CDR3 spans 15 residues. Between the trimmed V and J ends, which lost 4 bases and 3 bases, there was a span of 13 bases. Looking up the rest from reference TRBV28 and TRBJ2-1 gives the full variable domain: DVKVTQSSRYLVKRTGEKVFLECVQDMDHENMFWYRQDPGLGLRLIYFSYDVKMKEKGDIPEGYSVSREKKERFSLILESASTNQTSMYLCASSCVDFHYNEQFFGPGTRLTVL.